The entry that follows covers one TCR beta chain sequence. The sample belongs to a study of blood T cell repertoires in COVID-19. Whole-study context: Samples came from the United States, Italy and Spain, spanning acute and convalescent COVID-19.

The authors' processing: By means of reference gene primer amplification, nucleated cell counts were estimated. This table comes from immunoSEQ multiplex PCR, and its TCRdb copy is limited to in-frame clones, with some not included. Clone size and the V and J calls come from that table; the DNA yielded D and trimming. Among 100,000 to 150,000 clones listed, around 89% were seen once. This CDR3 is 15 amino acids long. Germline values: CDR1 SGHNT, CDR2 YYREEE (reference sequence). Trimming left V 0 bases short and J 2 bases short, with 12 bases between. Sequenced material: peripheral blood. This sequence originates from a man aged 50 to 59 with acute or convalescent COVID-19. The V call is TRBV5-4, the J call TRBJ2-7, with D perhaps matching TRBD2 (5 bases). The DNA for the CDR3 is TGTGCCAGCAGCTTGGCCGCGAGCGGAGCCTACGAGCAGTACTTC. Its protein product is CASSLAASGAYEQYF. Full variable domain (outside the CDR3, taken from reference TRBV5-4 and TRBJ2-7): ETGVTQSPTHLIKTRGQQVTLRCSSQSGHNTVSWYQQALGQGPQFIFQYYREEENGRGNFPPRFSGLQFPNYSSELNVNALELDDSALYLCASSLAASGAYEQYFGPGTRLTVT.